What follows are 29 T cell receptor beta chains derived from one specimen sequenced in a study of tumor and adjacent non-tumor tissue in lung cancer. The template was RNA from unsorted bulk tissue. More than 3 cm separated this lung sample from the edge of the tumor. The library came from three nested PCR rounds adapted from ARM-PCR protocols. TCRdb reprocessed the multiplex PCR reads with MiXCR, giving one entry per CDR3 protein. Counted here are about 86,000 distinct CDR3 sequences, 75% to 85% occurring once; the ten biggest clones make up around a fifth. The sequenced sample was distant non-tumor lung tissue. All receptors derive from a woman aged 45-59 years with non-small cell lung cancer.

About this clonotype: Compared with germline, one end of the junction differs, possibly owing to a read error. The chain couples TRBV29-1 to TRBJ1-1; no clear D. The germline gives CDR1 SQVTM, CDR2 ANQGSEA. The CDR3 sequence is 13 residues long. Here the CDR3 reads CGVEGTGYTVAFF. CDR3 in DNA: TGCGGCGTCGAGGGTACGGGGTACACTGTAGCTTTCTTT.

For this clonotype: The junction departs from germline at one end; a sequencing error may be responsible. The chain combines TRBV29-1 with TRBJ1-1, with D unresolved. The CDR3 runs 11 residues. Germline CDR1 reads SQVTM; CDR2 reads ANQGSEA. As DNA, the CDR3 is TGCAGCGCTGACGGATACACTGAAGCCTTCTTT. Residues: CSADGYTEAFF.

Comments on this clonotype: It may be a read error: a sequence one base away is much more abundant. The rearrangement joins TRBV20-1 to TRBJ2-4; D perhaps matches TRBD2 (5 bases). The CDR3 consists of 14 residues. CDR1 and CDR2 (germline): DFQATT, SNEGSKA (reference sequence). The DNA of the CDR3 is TGCAGTGCTAGAGCGAGCCTAGCCGAAAACATTCAGTACTTC. Translating it yields CSARASLAENIQYF.

V and J are TRBV6-1 and TRBJ2-5; D gene ambiguous. Germline lookup yields CDR1 MNHNS and CDR2 SASEGT. Between the trimmed V and J ends, which lost 0 bases and 7 bases, there was a span of 9 bases. The CDR3 has 13 amino acids. The CDR3, as DNA: TGTGCCAGCAGTGAAGCCTTCAGAGGGACCCAGTACTTC. As protein: CASSEAFRGTQYF.

Points on this clonotype: At one end, the junction sequence differs from germline, possibly due to a read error. The chain employs TRBV6-2 or TRBV6-3 and TRBJ2-1; possibly TRBD1 for D (6 bases). The CDR3 is made up of 12 amino acids. The germline V gene has CDR1 MNHEY and CDR2 SVGEGT. The chain's CDR3 is CASWERDNEQFF. In DNA form, the CDR3 reads TGTGCCAGCTGGGAGAGGGACAATGAGCAGTTTTTC.

This clonotype has a single count. The rearrangement uses TRBV6-5 and TRBJ1-5, with 11 bases that match TRBD1. CDR1 and CDR2 (germline): MNHEY, SVGAGI. Trimming removed 6 bases from V and 7 bases from J; junction bases left unmatched: 8. This CDR3 spans 15 amino acids. CDR3 sequence reads: CASRRGTGGLQPQHF. The CDR3 DNA is TGTGCCAGCAGACGAGGGACAGGGGGTTTACAGCCCCAGCATTTT.

Concerning this clonotype itself: This may be a read error: a much more frequent sequence differs by one nucleotide. This chain joins TRBV20-1 and TRBJ2-7; D unclear. The ends were cut back, 7 bases at V and 3 bases at J, with 7 bases in the middle. The CDR3 has 10 residues. Germline V gene sequence: CDR1 DFQATT, CDR2 SNEGSKA (reference sequence). Here the CDR3 reads CSDSNYEQYF. The CDR3 DNA is TGCAGTGATAGTAACTACGAGCAGTACTTC.

A note on this clonotype: It may be a read error: a sequence one base away is much more abundant. The rearrangement links TRBV5-1 to TRBJ2-2; D possibly corresponds to TRBD2 (6 bases). CDR1 is SGHRS, CDR2 YFSETQ, per germline. The CDR3 has 15 amino acids. The DNA for the CDR3 is TGCGACAGCAGCTTGGGACTTCAGAACACCGGGGAGCTGTTTTTT. As protein: CDSSLGLQNTGELFF.

About this clonotype: A junction boundary mismatches the germline segment, possibly from a read error. The rearrangement uses TRBV28 and TRBJ2-2; a possible D gene is TRBD2 (6 bases). CDR3 length: 14 residues. Germline V CDR1 and CDR2: MDHEN, SYDVKM. The CDR3 protein is CAISPSSAAGEPLF. CDR3 sequence (DNA): TGTGCCATCAGTCCGTCTAGCGCGGCCGGGGAGCCGTTATTT.

Details on this clonotype: At one of its ends the junction is not consistent with the germline gene, which may arise from a read error. DNA for the CDR3: TGTGTCAGCGGCCAAGGCGTTCGGACTAGCGGGAGCGAGCAGTACTTC. It yields the protein CVSGQGVRTSGSEQYF. The chain carries TRBV14 and TRBJ2-7, with 13 bases matching TRBD2. The CDR3 totals 16 residues. Germline V gene data show CDR1 as SGHDN and CDR2 as FVKESK.

This chain connects TRBV5-1 to TRBJ2-5; D uncertain. CDR1 SGHRS and CDR2 YFSETQ come from the germline V gene. Trimming left V 4 bases short and J 4 bases short, with 14 bases between. The CDR3 runs 14 residues. CDR3 amino acids: CASSVDRTRETQYF. CDR3 sequence (DNA): TGCGCCAGCAGCGTAGACCGCACAAGAGAGACCCAGTACTTC.

In the case of this clonotype: The junction shows a germline mismatch at one end, possibly a read error. This rearrangement joins TRBV5-4 to TRBJ1-2; D remains ambiguous. The CDR3 extends over 14 amino acids. Germline V gene sequence: CDR1 SGHNT, CDR2 YYREEE (reference sequence). The CDR3 DNA is TGTGACAGCAGCTTGGTAGGAGTACTCAGTAGCTACACCTTC. This gives the protein CDSSLVGVLSSYTF.

The chain combines TRBV6-1 with TRBJ2-7; maybe TRBD2 (6 bases). Germline CDR1 MNHNS, CDR2 SASEGT. This CDR3 is built from 15 residues. V lost 7 bases and J lost 5, with 21 bases in between. Here the CDR3 reads CASNVGTPSRNEQYF. CDR3 coding DNA: TGTGCCAGCAATGTCGGGACTCCCTCTCGGAACGAGCAGTACTTC.

J is TRBJ2-3 and V is TRBV10-3; 8 bases line up with TRBD2. The germline V gene encodes CDR1 ENHRY and CDR2 SYGVKD. CDR3 length: 18 amino acids. The trim removed 6 bases at V and 0 bases at J, leaving 14 bases unmatched. CDR3 sequence (DNA): TGTGCCATCAGCCTCCACATTACAAGCGGGAGTAGCACAGATACGCAGTATTTT. Its protein product is CAISLHITSGSSTDTQYF.

The V gene is TRBV29-1, the J gene TRBJ2-3; D perhaps matches TRBD2 (5 bases). Germline V gene data show CDR1 as SQVTM and CDR2 as ANQGSEA. The CDR3 runs 10 residues. The CDR3: CNTGRDPQYF. For the CDR3, the DNA is TGCAACACTGGACGGGATCCGCAGTATTTT.

The V and J genes are TRBV11-2 and TRBJ2-1; 8 nucleotides agree with TRBD2. V trimming: 3 bases; J trimming: 9 bases; junction bases outside the gene matches: 10. The length of the CDR3 is 15 residues. CDR1 SGHAT and CDR2 FQNNGV come from the germline V gene. CDR3 residues: CASSFRAGEQLEQFF. In DNA, the CDR3 is TGTGCCAGCAGCTTCCGAGCGGGAGAACAGCTTGAGCAGTTCTTC.

This clonotype came up a few times. A junction boundary mismatches the germline segment, possibly from a read error. This sequence joins TRBV15 and TRBJ2-7; 7 bases match TRBD1. Germline V gene sequence: CDR1 LNHNV, CDR2 YYDKDF (reference sequence). The CDR3 is 15 residues long. As DNA, the CDR3 is TGTGTCACCAGCAGAGACCGGGACAGATCCTACGAACAGTACTTC. Protein sequence: CVTSRDRDRSYEQYF. Supplemented by reference TRBV15 and TRBJ2-7, the full variable domain reads DAMVIQNPRYQVTQFGKPVTLSCSQTLNHNVMYWYQQKSSQAPKLLFHYYDKDFNNEADTPDNFQSRRPNTSFCFLDIRSPGLGDTAMYLCVTSRDRDRSYEQYFGPGTRLTVT.

The J gene is TRBJ2-2, the V gene TRBV24-1; no clear D. This CDR3 comprises 15 residues. Trimming stripped 0 bases from V and 8 bases from J, with 12 bases between. Germline V gene lookup returns CDR1 KGHDR and CDR2 SFDVKD. CDR3 sequence (DNA): TGTGCCACCAGTGATTTGCTGTTAGGGATGGGGGAGCTGTTTTTT. Translating gives CATSDLLLGMGELFF.

The CDR3 loop reads CASSDSTSGREGETQYF. Here the CDR3 DNA reads TGCGCCAGCAGTGACTCGACTAGTGGGAGGGAGGGTGAGACCCAGTACTTC. The gene calls are TRBV10-2 and TRBJ2-5; 7 nucleotides line up with TRBD2. The CDR3 is made up of 17 amino acids. Germline V gene data show CDR1 as WSHSY and CDR2 as SAAADI. V was clipped by 3 bases and J by 5 bases; unmatched bases: 15.

About this clonotype: An end of the junction differs from the germline gene, which may be a read error. The chain uses TRBV29-1 and TRBJ2-1; 8 positions match TRBD1. Germline CDR1 reads SQVTM; CDR2 reads ANQGSEA. CDR3 length: 16 amino acids. Written as DNA, the CDR3 is TGCAGCGTCCCCAGTGGCAGGACAGGGAAAGACAATGAACAGTTCTTC. Translated, it gives CSVPSGRTGKDNEQFF.

This chain links TRBV29-1 with TRBJ1-1; D gene uncertain. Germline CDR1 and CDR2: SQVTM and ANQGSEA. V lost 1 base to trimming and J lost 6 bases, with 21 bases between them. This CDR3 is 16 amino acids long. The CDR3 is CSVEGTPTALDPEAFF. The CDR3 nucleotides are TGCAGCGTTGAAGGGACCCCTACCGCCTTAGACCCTGAAGCTTTCTTT.

Turning to this clonotype: At one of its ends the junction is not consistent with the germline gene, which may arise from a read error. V gene TRBV29-1 combines with J gene TRBJ1-1; D gene unclear. The CDR3 runs 11 residues. The V gene's germline CDR1 is SQVTM and CDR2 ANQGSEA. The CDR3 loop is CSFDVYTEAFF. The CDR3 bases are TGCAGCTTTGACGTATACACTGAAGCTTTCTTT.

As regards this clonotype: Relative to the germline gene, one junction end is altered; a read error may explain this. The J gene is TRBJ2-7, the V gene TRBV11-2; possible D gene TRBD1, 5 bases. This CDR3 has 14 amino acids. Germline V gene lookup returns CDR1 SGHAT and CDR2 FQNNGV. The CDR3 reads CVSSLVSDSYEQYF. For the CDR3, the DNA is TGTGTCAGCAGCTTAGTTAGTGACAGCTATGAGCAGTACTTC.

The chain joins TRBV12-3 or TRBV12-4 to TRBJ2-7, with unresolved D. Trimming cost V 1 base and J 9 bases, with 13 bases left between them. There are 13 residues in the CDR3. The CDR3 DNA reads as TGTGCCAGCAGTTTAGTCGCCCCGCCCGGGCAGTACTTC. Protein product: CASSLVAPPGQYF.

The V gene is TRBV5-6, the J gene TRBJ2-6; tentatively, D is TRBD1 (5 bases). In germline, CDR1 is SGHDT, CDR2 YYEEEE. V gave up 0 bases and J gave up 16 bases, with 20 bases separating them. The CDR3 covers 15 residues. CDR3 loop: CASSLEFSGANMLTF. DNA for the CDR3: TGTGCCAGCAGCTTGGAGTTTTCTGGGGCCAACATGCTGACTTTC.

In the case of this clonotype: Germline and junction disagree at one end, which may indicate a read error. The gene calls are TRBV10-2 and TRBJ2-3; D gene unclear. CDR1 is WSHSY, CDR2 SAAADI, per germline. The CDR3 has 12 residues. CDR3 nucleotides: TGCACCAGCAGTTCAATGACCGATACGCAGTATTTT. Translating it yields CTSSSMTDTQYF.

This clonotype occurred once. The junction departs from germline at one end; a sequencing error may be responsible. The chain uses TRBV6-2 or TRBV6-3 and TRBJ2-3, with 10 bases aligning to TRBD2. Per the germline V gene, CDR1 is MNHEY and CDR2 is SVGEGT. The CDR3 extends over 14 amino acids. CDR3 sequence: CAGSGLAAIDTQYF. The CDR3 DNA reads TGTGCCGGCAGTGGACTAGCGGCAATAGATACGCAGTATTTT.

The chain joins TRBV12-3 or TRBV12-4 to TRBJ2-7; unclear D gene. CDR3 length equals 12 residues. V lost 6 bases and J lost 6, with 12 bases in between. The CDR3 bases are TGTGCCAGCAGCACAGTGAGCAGCGAGCAGTACTTC. Translated: CASSTVSSEQYF.

A note on this clonotype: This may come from a read error, since a much larger clone is one base off. The genes are TRBV5-6 and TRBJ2-2; 9 positions agree with TRBD1. CDR1 SGHDT and CDR2 YYEEEE come from the germline V gene. The V segment lost 5 bases and the J segment 5 bases; nucleotides outside the gene matches: 7. The CDR3 totals 15 residues. CDR3 protein: CASRVLDRGTGELFF. The CDR3 region has the DNA TGTGCCAGCAGGGTATTGGACAGGGGAACCGGGGAGCTGTTTTTT.